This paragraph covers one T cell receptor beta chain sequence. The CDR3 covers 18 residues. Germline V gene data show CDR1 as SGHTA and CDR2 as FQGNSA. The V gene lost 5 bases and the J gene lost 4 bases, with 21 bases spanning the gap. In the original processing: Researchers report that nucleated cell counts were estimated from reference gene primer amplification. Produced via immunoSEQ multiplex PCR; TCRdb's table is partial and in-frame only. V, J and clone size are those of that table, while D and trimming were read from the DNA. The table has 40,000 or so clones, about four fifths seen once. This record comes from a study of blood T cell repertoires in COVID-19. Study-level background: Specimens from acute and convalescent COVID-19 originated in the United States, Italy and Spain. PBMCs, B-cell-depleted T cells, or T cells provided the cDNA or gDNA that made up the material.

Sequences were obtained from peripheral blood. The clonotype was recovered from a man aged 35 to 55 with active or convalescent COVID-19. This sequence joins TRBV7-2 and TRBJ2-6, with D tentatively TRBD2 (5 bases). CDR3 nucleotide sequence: TGTGCCAGCAGCCTCAACAATCCGAGGGCTGGAGGGGCCAACGTCCTGACTTTC. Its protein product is CASSLNNPRAGGANVLTF.